This record covers a single T cell receptor beta chain. The target antigen is unknown. These data come from a study of shared clonotypes between healthy human individuals. General observations from the study: Among donors, the sharing of clonotypes was expected to be influenced by sequencing depth.

CD45RO-negative, CCR7-selected cells formed the naive CD8 fraction, which excluded terminally differentiated effector memory CD45RA+ cells. Donors, healthy HIV-negative adults, lacked recent acute infections or vaccinations. This CDR3 is 16 amino acids long. V was cut by 4 bases and J by 4 bases, with 17 bases left in between. Germline CDR1 and CDR2: SGHAT and FQNNGV. Original analysis: ImmunoSEQ output lacked quality scores and full-length reads, limiting matched filtering. The data were produced by immunoSEQ multiplex PCR, yet TCRdb's version contains in-frame clones alone and is incomplete. V, J and clone size are taken as reported in that table, and D and trimming were inferred from the DNA itself. The sample includes around 2,000,000 clones, roughly 95% of them seen just once.

The material sequenced was naive CD8+ T cells sorted from blood. V and J are TRBV11-2 and TRBJ1-3; D call uncertain. The clonotype originates from a man aged 18 to 29 in good health. CDR3 in amino acids: CASSSYSLPRGNTIYF. The DNA of the CDR3 is TGTGCCAGCAGCTCTTACAGTCTTCCGAGAGGAAACACCATATATTTT.